The entry below describes one TCR beta chain. Its antigen is currently unknown. The sample originates from a study of response to subunit inactivated influenza vaccine. Points from the study as a whole: Authors suggested that a seasonal influenza vaccination recruits few new T cells each time.

The CDR3 runs 14 residues. V lost 5 bases to trimming and J lost 5 bases, with 15 bases between them. CDR1 and CDR2 (germline): SEHNR, FQNEAQ (reference sequence). TCRdb processed the RT-PCR reads anew with MiXCR; each CDR3 protein has one entry. The table lists more than 400,000 distinct CDR3 sequences, approximately 9.9% of them singletons. This chain connects TRBV7-9 to TRBJ2-5; D unresolved. The specimen was PBMCs from blood, collected 45 days after vaccination. The source of this sequence is a man in his fifties or sixties who received an inactivated influenza vaccine. CDR3 DNA sequence: TGTGCCAGCAGCCCGACGTGGGTGCGGGAGACCCAGTACTTC. It is translated as CASSPTWVRETQYF.